A selection of T cell receptor beta chains follows, all from one sample in a study of blood T cell repertoires in COVID-19. Measured with immunoSEQ multiplex PCR; TCRdb has only the in-frame clones, and not every one. This sample yields under 200,000 clones, of which nearly 90% are seen a single time; about a fifth belongs to the top ten. Sequenced material: peripheral blood. The receptors were sampled from a man in his sixties with active or convalescent COVID-19. CDR3s include the opening cysteine and the closing phenylalanine or tryptophan. A D gene is named only where the DNA matches it firmly. The listing skips clone size in some rows; elsewhere it reads once, few, many or a size class.

>-|-|TRBV7-3|TRBJ2-3
TGTGCCAGCAGCTTAACGTCCGCGCGCACAGATACGCAGTATTTT
CASSLTSARTDTQYF
>-|once|TRBV28|TRBJ1-1
TGTGCCAGCAGTTCGACTTACGATCGAGCTTTCTTT
CASSSTYDRAFF
>-|once|TRBV5-4|TRBJ1-1
TGTGCCAGCAGCGATGGAGGAGCTATGAACACTGAAGCTTTCTTT
CASSDGGAMNTEAFF
>-|-|TRBV11-2|TRBJ1-1
TGTGCCAGCAGCCCTGCGAGGTTGGGAGCTTTCTTT
CASSPARLGAFF
>-|-|TRBV19|TRBJ2-7
TGTGCCAGTAGCCCCAGGATTAGCTCCTACGAGCAGTACTTC
CASSPRISSYEQYF
>-|-|TRBV9|TRBJ2-3
TGTGCCAGCAGCGTCCCCCGACAGTCGAGCACAGATACGCAGTATTTT
CASSVPRQSSTDTQYF
>-|-|TRBV5-1|TRBJ2-5
TGCGCCAGCAGCTTGCCAGGGGCAGAGACCCAGTACTTC
CASSLPGAETQYF
>-|-|TRBV6-1|TRBJ2-7
TGTGCCAGCAGTGAACAGGGTATTACCTACGAGCAGTACTTC
CASSEQGITYEQYF
>TRBD1|-|TRBV2|TRBJ2-2
TGTGCCAGCAGCCCCAACAGGGGGACCGGGGAGCTGTTTTTT
CASSPNRGTGELFF
>TRBD1|-|TRBV29-1|TRBJ1-2
TGCAGCGTCGACAGGGAACTGGGCTATGGCTACACCTTC
CSVDRELGYGYTF
>-|-|TRBV20-1|TRBJ1-2
TGCAGTGCTAGTGAGGCCTCCTATGGCTACACCTTC
CSASEASYGYTF
>TRBD1|-|TRBV7-2|TRBJ1-3
TGTGCCAGCAGCCCAGACAGGGGTGGTGGAAACACCATATATTTT
CASSPDRGGGNTIYF
>TRBD2|-|TRBV5-1|TRBJ2-2
TGCGCCAGCAGCTTGGCTATTAGCGGGGGAAACACCGGGGAGCTGTTTTTT
CASSLAISGGNTGELFF
>TRBD1|-|TRBV6-5|TRBJ1-4
TGTGCCAGCAGGAACAGGGGTAATGAAAAACTGTTTTTT
CASRNRGNEKLFF
>TRBD1|-|TRBV10-3|TRBJ1-1
TGTGCCACCGGACAGGGGGCTGCTGAAGCTTTCTTT
CATGQGAAEAFF
>-|-|TRBV7-3|TRBJ2-7
TGTGCCAGCAACTTGCAGGGGGGCAGCTCCTACGAGCAGTACTTC
CASNLQGGSSYEQYF
>-|-|TRBV19|TRBJ1-5
TGTGCCAGTAGTATCGGGGGTCGGGGAAATCAGCCCCAGCATTTT
CASSIGGRGNQPQHF
>TRBD1|once|TRBV11-2|TRBJ2-1
TGTGCCAGCAGCTTAGGAGTTACAGGGGTTGGGAATGAGCAGTTCTTC
CASSLGVTGVGNEQFF
>TRBD1|-|TRBV5-1|TRBJ2-5
TGCGCCAGCAGCTCTGGACAGGGGGCGCTTGAAGAGACCCAGTACTTC
CASSSGQGALEETQYF